The 28 T cell receptor beta chains below were found in one sample sequenced in a study of T cell responses to AZD1222 COVID-19 vaccine. Profiled with immunoSEQ multiplex PCR; TCRdb holds only in-frame clones, not every one. Here the sample spans some 99,000 clones, approximately 84% being singletons. This specimen consisted of peripheral blood, obtained 28 days after the second AZD1222 dose. These receptors all come from an adult who received the AZD1222 COVID-19 vaccine.

The chain recombines TRBV3-1 (or the pseudogene TRBV3-2) with TRBJ2-2; 9 bases agree with TRBD1. Unmatched junction bases numbered 5, after V lost 4 bases and J lost 5 bases. The CDR3 covers 15 residues. CDR1 is LGHDT, CDR2 YNNKEL, per germline (reference sequence). The CDR3 coding sequence is TGTGCCAGCAGCCTACCGGGACAGGGAACCGGGGAGCTGTTTTTT. It yields the protein CASSLPGQGTGELFF.

J is TRBJ2-4 and V is TRBV7-2, with TRBD2 matching over 8 bases. Germline V gene data show CDR1 as SGHTA and CDR2 as FQGNSA. Trimming took 5 bases from V and 3 from J; bases not matched to a gene: 3. The CDR3 consists of 14 residues. Here the CDR3 DNA reads TGTGCCAGCAGCCCGGGGGGGTACAAAAACATTCAGTACTTC. Translating gives CASSPGGYKNIQYF.

This clone was observed a single time. The DNA is left out, because the CDR3 cannot be placed on it with certainty; the CDR3 is given as TCRdb lists it. The chain uses TRBV7-6 and TRBJ2-5; TRBD2 is the table's D call and was not checked against the DNA. The CDR3 length is 11 residues, termini included. The germline gives CDR1 SGHVS, CDR2 FNYEAQ. CDR3 amino acids: CASSTSETQYF.

This clone was observed once. This chain joins TRBV6-2 or TRBV6-3 and TRBJ2-7; TRBD2 aligns across 9 bases. Trimming removed 6 bases from V and 5 bases from J; junction bases left unmatched: 14. Germline loops: CDR1 MNHEY, CDR2 SVGEGT. This CDR3 region has 16 residues. The CDR3 DNA sequence: TGTGCCAGCAGCCGTAAACCGGGACTAGCTGAGGACGAGCAGTACTTC. Protein product: CASSRKPGLAEDEQYF.

The chain uses TRBV18 and TRBJ1-1; 8 nucleotides align to TRBD1. Germline CDR1 and CDR2: KGHSH and LQKENI. Trimming removed 1 base from V and 5 bases from J; junction bases left unmatched: 9. The CDR3 covers 16 residues. CDR3 nucleotides: TGTGCCAGCTCACCACGGGAGACAGGGGTTGGGACTGAAGCTTTCTTT. Residues: CASSPRETGVGTEAFF.

The chain recombines TRBV2 with TRBJ2-7; 7 nucleotides agree with TRBD1. The germline CDR1 and CDR2 sequences are SNHLY and FYNNEI. J lost 0 bases, V lost 6 bases, and 8 bases had no gene match. This CDR3 has 15 residues. The chain's CDR3 is CASRARQGGSYEQYF. Written as DNA, the CDR3 is TGTGCCAGCAGGGCTAGACAGGGTGGCTCCTACGAGCAGTACTTC.

The chain employs TRBV3-1 (or the pseudogene TRBV3-2) and TRBJ2-7, with 8 bases fitting TRBD1. Germline-derived CDR1 and CDR2 are LGHDT and YNNKEL (reference sequence). V lost 6 bases, J lost 5 bases, and 3 bases stayed unmatched. The CDR3 spans 12 residues. The CDR3 is CASSGQGDEQYF. The CDR3 DNA follows: TGTGCCAGCAGTGGACAGGGCGACGAGCAGTACTTC.

The rearrangement joins TRBV7-2 to TRBJ2-1; D unresolved. Germline loops: CDR1 SGHTA, CDR2 FQGNSA. This CDR3 spans 12 amino acids. Trimming removed 1 base at V and 5 bases at J, with 3 bases between. The CDR3 DNA sequence: TGTGCCAGCAGCTTAGTCCACAATGAGCAGTTCTTC. Translating it yields CASSLVHNEQFF.

The V and J genes are TRBV12-3 or TRBV12-4 and TRBJ1-3, with D tentatively TRBD1 (5 bases). The germline V and J ends were trimmed by 3 bases and 4 bases, with 7 bases remaining between them. The CDR3 runs to 13 residues. In nucleotides, the CDR3 is TGTGCCAGCAGTTTTCAGGGAGGAAACACCATATATTTT. Protein product: CASSFQGGNTIYF.

The gene calls are TRBV7-8 and TRBJ2-3, with 8 bases aligning to TRBD1. This CDR3 has 15 residues. The germline CDR1 and CDR2 sequences are SGHVS and FQNEAQ. Unmatched junction bases numbered 4, after V lost 0 bases and J lost 5 bases. CDR3 bases: TGTGCCAGCAGCTTAGCTGCGGACAGGGAAGATACGCAGTATTTT. Translation: CASSLAADREDTQYF. Variable domain in full (rest from reference TRBV7-8 and TRBJ2-3): GAGVSQSPRYKVAKRGQDVALRCDPISGHVSLFWYQQALGQGPEFLTYFQNEAQLDKSGLPSDRFFAERPEGSVSTLKIQRTQQEDSAVYLCASSLAADREDTQYFGPGTRLTVL.

The chain carries TRBV3-1 (or the pseudogene TRBV3-2) and TRBJ2-3; D is unresolved. The CDR3 length is 13 residues. The V end was cut by 4 bases, the J end by 5 bases, with 10 bases between. Germline V CDR1 and CDR2: LGHDT, YNNKEL (reference sequence). This chain's CDR3 is CASSLRMGDTQYF. The CDR3 DNA follows: TGTGCCAGCAGCCTCCGGATGGGAGATACGCAGTATTTT.

This clone was detected only a few times. The rearrangement uses TRBV3-1 (or the pseudogene TRBV3-2) and TRBJ2-2; D is unresolved. The V end lost 4 bases, the J end lost 1 base, and 25 bases lay between the germline ends. This CDR3 region has 20 residues. Germline assignment: CDR1 LGHDT and CDR2 YNNKEL (reference sequence). CDR3 in amino acids: CASSPFRGFLSLKNTGELFF. The CDR3 DNA reads TGTGCCAGCAGCCCCTTCAGAGGATTCCTCAGCTTGAAGAACACCGGGGAGCTGTTTTTT.

The sample holds one count of this clone. The J gene is TRBJ2-7, the V gene TRBV28, with D maybe TRBD2 (5 bases). The V end was cut by 7 bases, the J end by 3 bases, with 13 bases between. Germline assignment: CDR1 MDHEN and CDR2 SYDVKM. The CDR3 is 13 residues long. The CDR3 spells CASTPRGSYEQYF. Here the CDR3 DNA reads TGTGCCAGCACCCCCCGGGGTAGCTACGAGCAGTACTTC.

The chain has TRBV2 and TRBJ1-2; 9 bases align to TRBD1. The CDR3 is 16 amino acids. V dropped 4 bases and J dropped 5; count of bases not matched to a gene: 11. Germline V gives CDR1 SNHLY, CDR2 FYNNEI. The CDR3 is CASSAGQGNLGYGYTF. CDR3 in DNA: TGTGCCAGCAGTGCTGGACAGGGGAATTTGGGGTATGGCTACACCTTC.

The chain recombines TRBV27 with TRBJ1-2; TRBD1 agrees at 7 bases. Germline CDR1 is MNHEY and CDR2 is SMNVEV (reference sequence). The CDR3 sequence is 13 residues long. Losses at the gene ends were 5 bases for V and 7 bases for J; bases not matched to a gene: 7. CDR3 amino acids: CASSDSTGFGYTF. The CDR3 DNA follows: TGTGCCAGCAGTGACTCGACAGGGTTTGGCTACACCTTC.

This clone showed up just once. The V call is TRBV5-8, the J call TRBJ1-3; 7 bases are a match to TRBD1. The V segment lost 4 bases and the J segment 4 bases; nucleotides outside the gene matches: 5. Germline V CDR1 and CDR2: SGHTS, YDEGEE. CDR3 size: 14 residues. The CDR3 nucleotides are TGTGCCAGCAGCCAGGGACAGCAAGGAAACACCATATATTTT. Its protein is CASSQGQQGNTIYF.

This chain uses TRBV5-1 with TRBJ2-5; TRBD2 is a possible D gene (7 bases). The germline V and J ends were trimmed by 4 bases and 2 bases, with 24 bases remaining between them. Germline V lookup: CDR1 SGHRS, CDR2 YFSETQ. This CDR3 region has 18 residues. CDR3 DNA sequence: TGCGCCAGCAGCCTCATGTCGGGGGGCCTGGCGGGGCAAGAGACCCAGTACTTC. Amino acid sequence: CASSLMSGGLAGQETQYF. The full variable domain, with the rest looked up from reference TRBV5-1 and TRBJ2-5, is KAGVTQTPRYLIKTRGQQVTLSCSPISGHRSVSWYQQTPGQGLQFLFEYFSETQRNKGNFPGRFSGRQFSNSRSEMNVSTLELGDSALYLCASSLMSGGLAGQETQYFGPGTRLLVL.

In its sample, this clone was seen a few times. V and J are TRBV6-5 and TRBJ2-1; D possibly uses TRBD1 or TRBD2 (5 bases each). V lost 6 bases and J lost 7, with 10 bases in between. This CDR3 is built from 12 residues. Germline V lookup: CDR1 MNHEY, CDR2 SVGAGI. CDR3 amino acids: CASRGRRNEQFF. As DNA, the CDR3 is TGTGCCAGCAGGGGACGGAGGAATGAGCAGTTCTTC.

This sequence joins TRBV5-1 and TRBJ1-5, with D hard to call. The CDR3 runs 15 residues. CDR1 is SGHRS and CDR2 is YFSETQ in the germline V gene. Trimming removed 1 base at V and 1 base at J, with 9 bases between. Here the CDR3 reads CASSLMPGSNQPQHF. CDR3 DNA: TGCGCCAGCAGCTTGATGCCAGGCAGCAATCAGCCCCAGCATTTT. The complete variable domain, with remaining parts taken from reference TRBV5-1 and TRBJ1-5, reads KAGVTQTPRYLIKTRGQQVTLSCSPISGHRSVSWYQQTPGQGLQFLFEYFSETQRNKGNFPGRFSGRQFSNSRSEMNVSTLELGDSALYLCASSLMPGSNQPQHFGDGTRLSIL.

V and J are TRBV7-2 and TRBJ2-1; 7 bases match TRBD2. After removal of 5 bases from V and 8 bases from J, the junction contained 6 bases not matched to a gene. This CDR3 contains 13 residues. CDR1 is SGHTA and CDR2 is FQGNSA in the germline V gene. The CDR3 reads CASSPGTIDEQFF. CDR3 nucleotide sequence: TGTGCCAGCAGCCCAGGGACTATAGATGAGCAGTTCTTC.

The V gene is TRBV4-3, the J gene TRBJ1-2, with D possibly TRBD1 on 6 matching bases. Looked up from germline, CDR1 is LGHNA and CDR2 is YSLEER. V was trimmed by 2 bases and J by 7 bases, leaving 23 bases between them. CDR3 length: 17 residues. CDR3 DNA: TGCGCCAGCAGCCAAACAGATACAGGGAGAAGCTACGGTGGCTACACCTTC. Translating it yields CASSQTDTGRSYGGYTF.

The chain's CDR3 is CASSQEGVSQPQHF. The CDR3 DNA sequence: TGTGCCAGCAGCCAAGAAGGGGTCAGCCAGCCCCAGCATTTT. The chain joins TRBV3-1 (or the pseudogene TRBV3-2) to TRBJ1-5; a possible D gene is TRBD1 (5 bases). CDR3 length: 14 amino acids. V lost 0 bases and J lost 7, with 10 bases in between. Germline CDR1 is LGHDT and CDR2 is YNNKEL (reference sequence).

This rearrangement joins TRBV7-2 to TRBJ2-7; possible D gene TRBD1, 5 bases. Germline V gene lookup returns CDR1 SGHTA and CDR2 FQGNSA. V dropped 0 bases and J dropped 7 bases, with 10 bases sitting between them. This CDR3 has 13 amino acids. The CDR3 DNA reads TGTGCCAGCAGCTTAGCCAGGGTGGGGGAGCAGTACTTC. Translation gives CASSLARVGEQYF.

This clone turned up a few times. The CDR3 sequence is CASTSPTGGFHF. The CDR3, as DNA: TGTGCCAGCACCAGTCCGACAGGGGGGTTTCATTTT. The chain carries TRBV7-4 and TRBJ1-5; 9 bases are shared with TRBD1. V dropped 7 bases and J dropped 16; count of bases not matched to a gene: 11. Looked up from germline, CDR1 is SGHVT and CDR2 is SQSDAQ. This CDR3 has 12 amino acids.

CDR3 coding DNA: TGTGCCAGCAGCGACGATCGACAGGGGACCTACGAGCAGTACTTC. The encoded protein is CASSDDRQGTYEQYF. The chain recombines TRBV7-9 with TRBJ2-7, with 8 nucleotides matching TRBD1. Germline values: CDR1 SEHNR, CDR2 FQNEAQ (reference sequence). The CDR3 totals 15 residues. V gave up 5 bases and J gave up 2 bases; unmatched junction bases: 8.

This chain links TRBV11-3 with TRBJ1-1; 9 nucleotides match TRBD1. Per germline, CDR1 SGHNT and CDR2 YENEEA. The CDR3 length is 14 residues. With 5 bases clipped from V and 1 base from J, the junction kept 2 bases outside the gene matches. The CDR3 bases are TGTGCCAGCAGCCCGGGACAGGGGAACACTGAAGCTTTCTTT. Translation gives CASSPGQGNTEAFF.

The J gene is TRBJ1-2, the V gene TRBV7-9; 7 positions match TRBD1. After removal of 5 bases from V and 8 bases from J, the junction contained 8 bases not matched to a gene. CDR1 is SEHNR and CDR2 is FQNEAQ in the germline V gene (reference sequence). This CDR3 comprises 13 residues. This CDR3 is CASSVTGPRGYTF. CDR3 coding DNA: TGTGCCAGCAGCGTGACAGGGCCGCGGGGCTACACCTTC. Looking up the rest from reference TRBV7-9 and TRBJ1-2 gives the full variable domain: DTGVSQNPRHKITKRGQNVTFRCDPISEHNRLYWYRQTLGQGPEFLTYFQNEAQLEKSRLLSDRFSAERPKGSFSTLEIQRTEQGDSAMYLCASSVTGPRGYTFGSGTRLTVV.

The chain recombines TRBV7-2 with TRBJ1-4; D possibly corresponds to TRBD1 (6 bases). Germline V gives CDR1 SGHTA, CDR2 FQGNSA. The CDR3 covers 15 residues. V gave up 3 bases and J gave up 4 bases, with 12 bases separating them. The CDR3 loop reads CASSLARTDNEKLFF. DNA of the CDR3: TGTGCCAGCAGCTTGGCTCGGACAGATAATGAAAAACTGTTTTTT.